Below, one T cell receptor beta chain is given with its context. Its antigen target is currently unknown. Base-call qualities are not available, and no considerably larger clone is one nucleotide away. These data come from a study (dated by TCRdb to the mid-2010s). About the study as a whole: The study set out to test whether tumor-infiltrating Tregs in breast cancer get recruited from blood Tregs or are instead converted in situ from other CD4+ T cell subsets.

Study-wide findings and limitations: Tumor-infiltrating Treg TCR alpha and beta sequences overlapped most with tumor naive CD4+ T cells, then with blood naive CD4+ T cells. In terms of TCR gene usage, tumor memory CD4+ T cells clustered together with blood and lymph node memory CD4+ cells, as well as with lymph node naive CD4+ cells. Across roughly 24 patients, roughly an eighth of tumor Treg TRBV12-4/TRBJ1-2 sequences were found to be shared with naive CD4+ cells, compared with under 2% shared with blood Tregs or memory cells. The validation in the larger cohort was limited to a single TCR beta V-J rearrangement instead of whole repertoires.

Including cysteine and phenylalanine, the CDR3 has 12 amino acids. The read is trimmed to its CDR3 DNA, 36 bases read in frame from base 1. A distance of 9 bases separates the germline ends of V and J, which lose 3 bases and 7 bases respectively. Memory CD4+ T cells were isolated as CD4+CD45RO+CD25- cells. A larger group of some 25 breast cancer patients was studied by sequencing a single TRBV12-4/TRBJ1-2 rearrangement in tumor Tregs and blood Treg, naive and memory CD4+ cells. Ficoll density gradient centrifugation was used to isolate mononuclear cells from lymph nodes or from roughly 51 ml of peripheral blood. A purity exceeding 90% was confirmed by FACS for the sorted cell populations. The method behind the library was multiplex PCR. TCRdb records Ion Torrent PGM as the sequencer. Adaptor-ligated barcode primers were used to amplify TRBV12-4/TRBJ1-2 clonotypes in the roughly 22-patient analysis. TRBV12-4/TRBJ1-2 amplicons from the approximately 23-patient cohort were sequenced on the Ion Personal Genome Machine system. In the source study's methods: For each of nine subset-tissue groups, sequencing data from the five patients were pooled, and the groups were compared by unsupervised clustering of TCR gene usage. The Morisita-Horn index was used to calculate repertoire similarity, with shared sequences weighted by how much each contributed to each repertoire. The public reads were reanalyzed by TCRdb: fastp trimming at Q25, MiXCR alignment, in-frame beta chains only. Rows are unified per CDR3 protein, each entry keeping the most common DNA and genes. What appears here as the V and J calls and clone size reflects TCRdb's work, not the paper's. Across this sample there are under 600 distinct CDR3 sequences, with 20% to 25% seen only once. Approximately 14% of the sample is taken by the ten largest.

The chain uses TRBV12-3 or TRBV12-4 and TRBJ1-2; no D segment can be confidently identified. Sequences were obtained from memory CD4+ T cells sorted from blood. Read against the paper, the sample's cell subset or site label means: memory CD4+ T cells, CD4+CD45RO+CD25-. The TCR comes from a female donor with breast cancer. The base sequence is TGTGCCAGCAGTTTCGACGTCTCTGGCTACACCTTC. Translated, it gives CASSFDVSGYTF.